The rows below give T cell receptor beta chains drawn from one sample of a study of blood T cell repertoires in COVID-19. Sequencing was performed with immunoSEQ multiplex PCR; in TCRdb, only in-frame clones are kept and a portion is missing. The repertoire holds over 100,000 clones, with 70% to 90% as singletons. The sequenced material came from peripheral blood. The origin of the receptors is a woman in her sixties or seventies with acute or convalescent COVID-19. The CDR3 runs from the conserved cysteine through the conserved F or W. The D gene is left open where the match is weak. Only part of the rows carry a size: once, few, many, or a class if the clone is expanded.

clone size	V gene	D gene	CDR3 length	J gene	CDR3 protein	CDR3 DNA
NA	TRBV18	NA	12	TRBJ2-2	CASSPGFRELFF	TGTGCCAGCTCACCGGGCTTCAGGGAGCTGTTTTTT
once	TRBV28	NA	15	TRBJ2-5	CASNPGTPGQETQYF	TGTGCCAGCAATCCCGGGACACCCGGTCAAGAGACCCAGTACTTC
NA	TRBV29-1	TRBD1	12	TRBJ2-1	CSLVGQGAEQFF	TGCAGCTTGGTAGGACAGGGTGCTGAGCAGTTCTTC
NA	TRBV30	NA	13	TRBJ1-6	CAWRLRGGSPLHF	TGTGCCTGGAGACTGAGGGGGGGATCACCCCTCCACTTT
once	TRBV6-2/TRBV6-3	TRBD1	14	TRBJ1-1	CASSPTGGGTEAFF	TGTGCCAGCAGCCCGACAGGGGGAGGGACTGAAGCTTTCTTT
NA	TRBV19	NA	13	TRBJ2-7	CASTPGNGDEQYF	TGTGCCAGTACCCCGGGAAACGGGGACGAGCAGTACTTC
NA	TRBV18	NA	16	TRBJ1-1	CASSEGPAAGRTEAFF	TGTGCCAGCTCCGAAGGCCCAGCGGCAGGCCGAACTGAAGCTTTCTTT
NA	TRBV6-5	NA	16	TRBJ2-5	CASSYSGAGGTETQYF	TGTGCCAGCAGTTACTCTGGGGCAGGGGGGACGGAGACCCAGTACTTC
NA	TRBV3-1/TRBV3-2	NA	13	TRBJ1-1	CASSRQENTEAFF	TGTGCCAGCAGCAGGCAGGAGAACACTGAAGCTTTCTTT
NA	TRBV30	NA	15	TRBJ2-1	CAWSEVWSSYNEQFF	TGTGCCTGGAGCGAAGTGTGGAGCTCCTACAATGAGCAGTTCTTC
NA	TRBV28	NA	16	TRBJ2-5	CASSSPRERPQETQYF	TGTGCCAGCAGTTCCCCACGGGAGCGGCCCCAAGAGACCCAGTACTTC
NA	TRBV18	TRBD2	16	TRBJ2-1	CASSPDAGGPYNEQFF	TGTGCCAGCTCACCAGACGCGGGAGGGCCTTACAATGAGCAGTTCTTC
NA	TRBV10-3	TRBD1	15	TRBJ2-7	CAISATGVWSYEQYF	TGTGCCATCAGTGCGACAGGGGTTTGGTCCTACGAGCAGTACTTC
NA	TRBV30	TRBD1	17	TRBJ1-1	CASRDRTRRGSKFEAFF	TGTGCCTCCCGGGACAGGACCCGCAGGGGATCAAAATTTGAAGCTTTCTTT
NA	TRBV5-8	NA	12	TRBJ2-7	CASTPRRVEQYF	TGTGCCAGCACCCCCCGCCGAGTTGAGCAGTACTTC
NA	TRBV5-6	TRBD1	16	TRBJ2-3	CASSKLTTGDTDTQYF	TGTGCCAGCAGCAAGCTGACGACAGGGGACACAGATACGCAGTATTTT
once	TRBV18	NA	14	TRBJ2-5	CASSWDGGRETQYF	TGTGCCAGCTCTTGGGACGGGGGAAGAGAGACCCAGTACTTC
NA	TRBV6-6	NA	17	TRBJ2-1	CASSRANSWSSYNEQFF	TGTGCCAGCAGTCGAGCGAACTCTTGGAGCTCCTACAATGAGCAGTTCTTC
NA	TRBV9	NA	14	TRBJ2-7	CASSFRLDSLEQYF	TGTGCCAGCAGCTTCAGACTAGACTCTCTCGAGCAGTACTTC
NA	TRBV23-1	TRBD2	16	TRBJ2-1	CASREPGLAEYNEQFF	TGCGCCAGCAGGGAACCGGGACTAGCGGAATACAATGAGCAGTTCTTC
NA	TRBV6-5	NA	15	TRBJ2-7	CASSYIGTSIYEQYF	TGTGCCAGCAGTTATATCGGGACTTCTATCTACGAGCAGTACTTC
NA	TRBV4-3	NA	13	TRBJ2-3	CASSQSLSDTQYF	TGCGCCAGCAGCCAAAGCCTTTCAGATACGCAGTATTTT
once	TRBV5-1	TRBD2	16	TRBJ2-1	CASSARGSGRAGEQFF	TGCGCCAGCAGCGCCCGGGGTAGCGGGAGGGCGGGTGAGCAGTTCTTC
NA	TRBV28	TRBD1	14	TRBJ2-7	CASSFTGGSYEQYF	TGTGCCAGCAGCTTCACAGGGGGGTCCTACGAGCAGTACTTC
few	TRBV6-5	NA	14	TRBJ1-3	CASSLLKTGNTIYF	TGTGCCAGCAGTCTCCTGAAAACAGGAAACACCATATATTTT
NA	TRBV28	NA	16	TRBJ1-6	CASSRFSSSYNSPLHF	TGTGCCAGCAGTCGCTTTTCGAGCTCCTATAATTCACCCCTCCACTTT
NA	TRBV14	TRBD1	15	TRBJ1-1	CASSLLGQGRTEAFF	TGTGCCAGCAGCCTTCTAGGACAGGGTCGCACTGAAGCTTTCTTT
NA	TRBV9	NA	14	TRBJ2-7	CASSPRMGAPEQYF	TGTGCCAGCAGCCCCCGCATGGGAGCACCCGAGCAGTACTTC
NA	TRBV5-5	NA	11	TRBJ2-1	CASSLERTQFF	TGTGCCAGCAGCTTAGAGCGTACGCAGTTCTTC
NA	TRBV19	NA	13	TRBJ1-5	CASRGQINQPQHF	TGTGCCAGTAGAGGACAGATCAATCAGCCCCAGCATTTT
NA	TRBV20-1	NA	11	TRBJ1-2	CSARTRGSYTF	TGCAGTGCGCGGACCCGCGGGAGCTACACCTTC
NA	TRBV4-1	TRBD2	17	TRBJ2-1	CASSQPTGLAFYNEQFF	TGCGCCAGCAGCCAGCCCACTGGACTAGCGTTTTACAATGAGCAGTTCTTC
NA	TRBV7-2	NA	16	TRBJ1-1	CASSWGLRGGLTEAFF	TGTGCCAGCAGCTGGGGGTTACGTGGGGGCTTGACTGAAGCTTTCTTT
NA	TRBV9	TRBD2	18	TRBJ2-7	CASSPRVGGFGGSYEQYF	TGTGCCAGCAGCCCCCGGGTGGGAGGGTTTGGTGGGTCCTACGAGCAGTACTTC
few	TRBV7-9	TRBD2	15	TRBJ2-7	CASSPRTSFGYEQYF	TGTGCCAGCAGCCCCAGGACTAGCTTTGGCTACGAGCAGTACTTC
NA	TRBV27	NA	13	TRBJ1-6	CASAGTIDSPLHF	TGTGCCAGTGCCGGGACAATCGATTCACCCCTCCACTTT
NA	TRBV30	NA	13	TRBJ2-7	CAWSVDGTYEQYF	TGTGCCTGGAGTGTAGACGGGACTTACGAGCAGTACTTC
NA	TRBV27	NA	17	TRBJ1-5	CASRQQGSRYSNQPQHF	TGTGCCAGCAGACAACAGGGTAGTCGGTATAGCAATCAGCCCCAGCATTTT
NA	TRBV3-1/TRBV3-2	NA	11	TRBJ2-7	CASSQSYEQYF	TGTGCCAGCAGCCAGAGTTACGAGCAGTACTTC
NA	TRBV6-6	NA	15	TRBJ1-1	CASRPAGSMNTEAFF	TGTGCCAGCAGGCCCGCGGGAAGCATGAACACTGAAGCTTTCTTT
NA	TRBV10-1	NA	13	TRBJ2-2	CASSDSDTGELFF	TGCGCCAGCAGTGATTCGGACACCGGGGAGCTGTTTTTT
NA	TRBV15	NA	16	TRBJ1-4	CATSRGKGPEDEKLFF	TGTGCCACCAGCAGAGGGAAGGGGCCAGAGGATGAAAAACTGTTTTTT
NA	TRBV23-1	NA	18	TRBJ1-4	CASSLALPYRAPNEKLFF	TGCGCCAGCAGTCTTGCCCTCCCCTACAGGGCGCCAAATGAAAAACTGTTTTTT
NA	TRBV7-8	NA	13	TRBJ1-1	CASSNRLNTEAFF	TGTGCCAGCAGCAACAGGCTGAACACTGAAGCTTTCTTT
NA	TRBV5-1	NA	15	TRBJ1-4	CASSPNRATNEKLFF	TGCGCCAGCAGCCCAAACAGGGCAACTAATGAAAAACTGTTTTTT
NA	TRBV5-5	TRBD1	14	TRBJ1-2	CASSNAGGSYGYTF	TGTGCCAGCAGCAACGCAGGGGGGTCCTATGGCTACACCTTC
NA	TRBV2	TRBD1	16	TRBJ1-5	CASSEAPGTENQPQHF	TGTGCCAGCAGTGAAGCGCCGGGGACAGAGAATCAGCCCCAGCATTTT
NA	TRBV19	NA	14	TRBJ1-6	CASSIGRGNSPLHF	TGTGCCAGTAGTATCGGACGGGGAAATTCACCCCTCCACTTT
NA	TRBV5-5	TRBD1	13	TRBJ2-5	CASSLTGEETQYF	TGTGCCAGCAGCTTGACAGGGGAAGAGACCCAGTACTTC
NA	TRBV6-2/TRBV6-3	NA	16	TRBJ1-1	CASSYSGRAVGTEAFF	TGTGCCAGCAGTTACTCCGGCCGAGCGGTCGGCACTGAAGCTTTCTTT
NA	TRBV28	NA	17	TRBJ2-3	CASQSGEIPAATDTQYF	TGTGCCAGTCAGTCGGGGGAAATCCCCGCGGCCACAGATACGCAGTATTTT
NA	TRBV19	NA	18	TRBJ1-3	CASSRRKTETFSGNTIYF	TGTGCCAGTAGTAGACGGAAAACAGAGACGTTCTCTGGAAACACCATATATTTT
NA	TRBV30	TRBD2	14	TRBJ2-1	CASRLAGGSNEQFF	TGTGCCAGCCGCCTAGCGGGAGGGTCGAATGAGCAGTTCTTC
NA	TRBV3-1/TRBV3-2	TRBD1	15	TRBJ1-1	CASSHTGGLSTEAFF	TGTGCCAGCAGCCACACAGGGGGATTAAGCACTGAAGCTTTCTTT
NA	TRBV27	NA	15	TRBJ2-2	CASLRPGANTGELFF	TGTGCCAGCCTCCGGCCGGGGGCGAACACCGGGGAGCTGTTTTTT
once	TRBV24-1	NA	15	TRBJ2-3	CATSDPPQGTDTQYF	TGTGCCACCAGTGACCCCCCACAGGGCACAGATACGCAGTATTTT
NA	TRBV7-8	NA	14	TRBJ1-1	CASSLGLQNTEAFF	TGTGCCAGCAGCTTAGGCTTACAGAACACTGAAGCTTTCTTT
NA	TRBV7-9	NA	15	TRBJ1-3	CASSLLTGTGNTIYF	TGTGCCAGCAGCCTACTAACAGGGACTGGAAACACCATATATTTT
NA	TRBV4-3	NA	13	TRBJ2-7	CASSQDLTYEQYF	TGCGCCAGCAGCCAAGACCTTACCTACGAGCAGTACTTC